This T cell receptor beta chain was identified during a study of T cell responses to AZD1222 COVID-19 vaccine. Study-wide findings and caveats: Females outnumbered males among donors, who were mostly white British; clonal diversity was possibly underestimated. Spike-specific TCR depth and breadth grew after two AZD1222 doses. At baseline, just a handful of AZD1222 recipients tested seropositive.

Repertoires were generated with immunoSEQ multiplex PCR, while TCRdb's copy carries only in-frame clones and drops some. The repertoire holds approximately 99,000 clones, 89% seen once, with approximately 3.1% in the top ten. Concerning this clone: Its specificity is unknown.

This CDR3 is built from 15 residues. V was cut by 8 bases and J by 0 bases, with 16 bases left in between. In germline, CDR1 is MNHNY, CDR2 SVGAGI (reference sequence). The sample was peripheral blood, taken on day 0 of MenACWY control vaccination. J is TRBJ1-1 and V is TRBV6-6, with D tentatively TRBD1 (6 bases). This receptor was obtained from an adult in good health. CDR3 bases: TGTGCCAGCGTATTTGGGACACCTTTGAACACTGAAGCTTTCTTT. It specifies CASVFGTPLNTEAFF.